Below, 11 T cell receptor beta chains from the same sample are listed, as sequenced in a study of T cell repertoires in cytomegalovirus infection. Their cognate antigens are unknown. TCRdb fed the reads into MiXCR, producing one record per CDR3 protein. Found here are hundreds of thousands of distinct CDR3 sequences, approximately 32% of them singletons; the top ten hold 12%. The sequenced sample was cultured CD8+ T cells from PBMCs, obtained from culture after CMV antigen stimulation. The receptors derive from a human donor in good health (CMV status not recorded). Some clones in this sample may be carry-over from other donors' samples.

This sequence joins TRBV20-1 and TRBJ2-1; perhaps D is TRBD1 or TRBD2 (5 bases each). The CDR3 has 18 residues. V shed 4 bases and J shed 0 bases, with 22 bases lying between them. Looked up from germline, CDR1 is DFQATT and CDR2 is SNEGSKA (reference sequence). The CDR3 sequence is CSAKEGLVGRSSYNEQFF. DNA of the CDR3: TGCAGTGCTAAAGAGGGGCTAGTGGGACGGAGCTCCTACAATGAGCAGTTCTTC.

This clonotype was counted between two and nine times. The V and J genes are TRBV27 and TRBJ1-4; D is possibly TRBD1 (6 bases). The germline V and J ends were trimmed by 5 bases and 5 bases, with 18 bases remaining between them. The germline CDR1 and CDR2 sequences are MNHEY and SMNVEV (reference sequence). The CDR3 is 16 amino acids. Here the CDR3 DNA reads TGTGCCAGCAGTGCTATCTACCGGGACATAAATGAAAAACTGTTTTTT. This sequence encodes CASSAIYRDINEKLFF.

This clonotype was observed many times. V usage is TRBV7-6 and J usage is TRBJ2-3, with D unclear. Trimming removed 0 bases at V and 4 bases at J, with 8 bases between. Germline V gives CDR1 SGHVS, CDR2 FNYEAQ. This CDR3 has 14 amino acids. CDR3 protein: CASSLAESADTQYF. Written as DNA, the CDR3 is TGTGCCAGCAGCTTAGCGGAAAGCGCAGATACGCAGTATTTT. The full variable domain, in which reference TRBV7-6 and TRBJ2-3 provide the parts outside the CDR3, is GAGVSQSPRYKVTKRGQDVALRCDPISGHVSLYWYRQALGQGPEFLTYFNYEAQQDKSGLPNDRFSAERPEGSISTLTIQRTEQRDSAMYRCASSLAESADTQYFGPGTRLTVL.

This clonotype was seen many times. The chain is built from TRBV6-1 and TRBJ1-5; D not certain. V lost 6 bases, J lost 7 bases, and 22 bases lay in between. Germline V gene data show CDR1 as MNHNS and CDR2 as SASEGT. This CDR3 region has 16 residues. The CDR3 region is CASSTHGGANSQPQHF. The DNA for the CDR3 is TGTGCCAGCAGCACCCATGGCGGTGCGAACAGCCAGCCCCAGCATTTT.

The chain uses TRBV4-1 and TRBJ1-1; possible D gene TRBD1, 5 bases. Trimming left V 3 bases short and J 8 bases short, with 16 bases between. The CDR3 length is 14 residues. Per germline, CDR1 MGHRA and CDR2 YSYEKL. CDR3 residues: CASSQGGVGSEAFF. The CDR3 DNA follows: TGCGCCAGCAGCCAGGGGGGGGTAGGGTCAGAAGCTTTCTTT.

V gene TRBV4-2 combines with J gene TRBJ1-1; TRBD1 agrees at 9 bases. The V gene end was trimmed by 7 bases and the J gene end by 4 bases; junction bases not matched to a gene: 7. This CDR3 comprises 14 residues. CDR1 is LGHNA, CDR2 YNFKEQ, per germline. The CDR3 coding sequence is TGTGCCAGCACTCCCGGGACAGGGACCACTGAAGCTTTCTTT. Amino acid sequence: CASTPGTGTTEAFF.

The chain links TRBV9 to TRBJ2-5, with 8 bases identical to TRBD2. J lost 2 bases, V lost 3 bases, and 12 bases had no gene match. The CDR3 spans 17 residues. The germline CDR1 and CDR2 sequences are SGDLS and YYNGEE. CDR3 sequence reads: CASSAPSSGGAQETQYF. The DNA for the CDR3 is TGTGCCAGCAGCGCCCCCTCGAGCGGGGGAGCTCAAGAGACCCAGTACTTC. The variable domain in full, with the rest retrieved from reference TRBV9 and TRBJ2-5, is DSGVTQTPKHLITATGQRVTLRCSPRSGDLSVYWYQQSLDQGLQFLIQYYNGEERAKGNILERFSAQQFPDLHSELNLSSLELGDSALYFCASSAPSSGGAQETQYFGPGTRLLVL.

This clonotype was seen only once. The chain recombines TRBV20-1 with TRBJ2-5; maybe TRBD1 (6 bases). Trimming shortened V by 5 bases and J by 3 bases, and 7 bases separated the two germline ends. The CDR3 loop spans 11 amino acids. CDR1 and CDR2 from the germline V gene are DFQATT and SNEGSKA (reference sequence). The CDR3 sequence: CSAEGEETQYF. In DNA, the CDR3 is TGCAGTGCTGAGGGGGAAGAGACCCAGTACTTC.

This clonotype has a handful of counts. V usage is TRBV12-3 or TRBV12-4 and J usage is TRBJ1-2, with 7 nucleotides matching TRBD1. The CDR3 is made up of 15 amino acids. With 0 bases clipped from V and 7 bases from J, the junction kept 8 bases outside the gene matches. CDR3 sequence (DNA): TGTGCCAGCAGTTTAGCCCCACGGACAGGAGTTGGCTACACCTTC. It encodes CASSLAPRTGVGYTF.

This chain uses TRBV9 with TRBJ2-7; TRBD1 agrees at 7 bases. Germline V gene lookup returns CDR1 SGDLS and CDR2 YYNGEE. The V segment lost 4 bases and the J segment 7 bases; nucleotides outside the gene matches: 8. The CDR3 consists of 13 residues. This CDR3 is CASSSGTVGEQYV. For the CDR3, the DNA is TGTGCCAGCAGCTCCGGGACAGTCGGGGAGCAGTACGTC.

This clonotype appeared a few times. The chain combines TRBV3-1 with TRBJ1-5, with no clear D. The germline V and J ends were trimmed by 0 bases and 4 bases, with 13 bases remaining between them. The germline CDR1 and CDR2 sequences are LGHDT and YNNKEL (reference sequence). The CDR3 is 16 amino acids. CDR3 nucleotide sequence: TGTGCCAGCAGCCAAGATCCAGGTTATAGGAATCAGCCCCAGCATTTT. Residues: CASSQDPGYRNQPQHF. Variable domain in full (rest from reference TRBV3-1 and TRBJ1-5): DTAVSQTPKYLVTQMGNDKSIKCEQNLGHDTMYWYKQDSKKFLKIMFSYNNKELIINETVPNRFSPKSPDKAHLNLHINSLELGDSAVYFCASSQDPGYRNQPQHFGDGTRLSIL.